Listed below are T cell receptor beta chains from one sample, sequenced in a study of blood T cell repertoires in COVID-19. Sequencing was performed with immunoSEQ multiplex PCR; in TCRdb, only in-frame clones are kept and a portion is missing. The sample has 50,000 to 70,000 clones, 60% to 85% seen once. Sequencing was done on a sample of peripheral blood. The receptors were gathered from a man aged 50-59 years with active or convalescent COVID-19. Both conserved end residues are part of each CDR3. A D gene is named only where the DNA matches it firmly. A row's size may be missing; if present it is once, few, many or a size class.

J gene: TRBJ2-1; D gene: NA; V gene: TRBV7-9; clone size: NA; CDR3 DNA: TGTGCCAGCAGCTCGAGACCGAGGGTAGGTCAATTCTTC; CDR3 protein: CASSSRPRVGQFF
J gene: TRBJ1-6; D gene: TRBD1; V gene: TRBV7-9; clone size: NA; CDR3 DNA: TGTGCCAGCAGCGGAGAGGGGACAGGCAATTCACCCCTCCACTTT; CDR3 protein: CASSGEGTGNSPLHF
J gene: TRBJ1-5; D gene: NA; V gene: TRBV19; clone size: NA; CDR3 DNA: TGTGCCAGTACTTATCTACAGTCCAATCAGCCCCAGCATTTT; CDR3 protein: CASTYLQSNQPQHF
J gene: TRBJ2-7; D gene: NA; V gene: TRBV6-5; clone size: NA; CDR3 DNA: TGTGCCAGCAGAGACACGGTGGGGCACGAGCAGTACTTC; CDR3 protein: CASRDTVGHEQYF
J gene: TRBJ1-5; D gene: NA; V gene: TRBV6-5; clone size: NA; CDR3 DNA: TGTGCCAGCAGACGACTCAATCAGCCCCAGCATTTT; CDR3 protein: CASRRLNQPQHF
J gene: TRBJ2-7; D gene: TRBD2; V gene: TRBV6-5; clone size: NA; CDR3 DNA: TGTGCCAGCACCAAGGGCGGGAGCTCCTACGAGCAGTACTTC; CDR3 protein: CASTKGGSSYEQYF
J gene: TRBJ1-2; D gene: TRBD1; V gene: TRBV5-6; clone size: NA; CDR3 DNA: TGTGCCAGCAGGGGACAGACGAACTATGGCTACACCTTC; CDR3 protein: CASRGQTNYGYTF
J gene: TRBJ1-1; D gene: NA; V gene: TRBV6-5; clone size: NA; CDR3 DNA: TGTGCCGTACAGGGCCAGAACACTGAAGCTTTCTTT; CDR3 protein: CAVQGQNTEAFF
J gene: TRBJ2-6; D gene: NA; V gene: TRBV6-5; clone size: NA; CDR3 DNA: TGTGCCAGCTCGGCTGGGGCCAACGTCCTGACTTTC; CDR3 protein: CASSAGANVLTF
J gene: TRBJ2-3; D gene: TRBD2; V gene: TRBV29-1; clone size: NA; CDR3 DNA: TGCAGCTCCGGGAGCCTAGCGGGAGGCTGGGATACGCAGTATTTT; CDR3 protein: CSSGSLAGGWDTQYF
J gene: TRBJ2-5; D gene: TRBD2; V gene: TRBV5-1; clone size: NA; CDR3 DNA: TGCGCCAGCAGCTTGGGGAGCGGGGGGCCTACACAAGAGACCCAGTACTTC; CDR3 protein: CASSLGSGGPTQETQYF
J gene: TRBJ1-2; D gene: NA; V gene: TRBV18; clone size: NA; CDR3 DNA: TGTGCCAGCTCACTGGACACCTATGGCTACACCTTC; CDR3 protein: CASSLDTYGYTF
J gene: TRBJ1-2; D gene: TRBD1; V gene: TRBV6-5; clone size: NA; CDR3 DNA: TGTGCCAGCAGTAGGGGACAGGGGGAAGGCTACACCTTC; CDR3 protein: CASSRGQGEGYTF
J gene: TRBJ2-7; D gene: TRBD1; V gene: TRBV30; clone size: NA; CDR3 DNA: TGTGCCTGGAGGGGGGATTATGACAGGGGTTACGAGCAGTACTTC; CDR3 protein: CAWRGDYDRGYEQYF
J gene: TRBJ2-2; D gene: NA; V gene: TRBV7-9; clone size: NA; CDR3 DNA: TGTGCCAGCAGCTTTGGGGGACAGAACACCGGGGAGCTGTTTTTT; CDR3 protein: CASSFGGQNTGELFF
J gene: TRBJ2-7; D gene: TRBD2; V gene: TRBV5-1; clone size: NA; CDR3 DNA: TGCGCCAGCAGCCCAAGGACTAGCGCCGGCTACGAGCAGTACTTC; CDR3 protein: CASSPRTSAGYEQYF
J gene: TRBJ2-5; D gene: NA; V gene: TRBV11-3; clone size: NA; CDR3 DNA: TGTGCCAGCAGCTCCGGACAACCCCAAGAGACCCAGTACTTC; CDR3 protein: CASSSGQPQETQYF
J gene: TRBJ2-7; D gene: NA; V gene: TRBV11-2; clone size: NA; CDR3 DNA: TGTGACATGGGCCTCTTACCAGGCGAGCAGTACTTC; CDR3 protein: CDMGLLPGEQYF
J gene: TRBJ2-1; D gene: TRBD2; V gene: TRBV11-2; clone size: NA; CDR3 DNA: TGTGCCACGGGACTAGAGGACAATGAGCAGTTCTTC; CDR3 protein: CATGLEDNEQFF
J gene: TRBJ2-1; D gene: TRBD2; V gene: TRBV3-1/TRBV3-2; clone size: NA; CDR3 DNA: TGTGCCAGCAGCCAGGGACTAGCGGGGGGCAGCTCCTACAATGAGCAGTTCTTC; CDR3 protein: CASSQGLAGGSSYNEQFF
J gene: TRBJ2-1; D gene: NA; V gene: TRBV20-1; clone size: once; CDR3 DNA: TGCAGTGCTAGCCTAGTTGAGCAGTTCTTC; CDR3 protein: CSASLVEQFF
J gene: TRBJ2-7; D gene: NA; V gene: TRBV19; clone size: NA; CDR3 DNA: TGTGCCAGTAGCTCTCTGCCAACCTCCGCGGGCTACGAGCAGTACTTC; CDR3 protein: CASSSLPTSAGYEQYF
J gene: TRBJ2-5; D gene: NA; V gene: TRBV5-6; clone size: NA; CDR3 DNA: TGTGCCAGCAGCTTGGGTCCGGGTCCGGCGAGAGAGACCCAGTACTTC; CDR3 protein: CASSLGPGPARETQYF
J gene: TRBJ2-1; D gene: NA; V gene: TRBV2; clone size: few; CDR3 DNA: TGTGCCAGCAGTGAGGGAGCGGGTTGGGTGGTTGAGCAGTTCTTC; CDR3 protein: CASSEGAGWVVEQFF
J gene: TRBJ2-1; D gene: NA; V gene: TRBV24-1; clone size: once; CDR3 DNA: TGTGCCACCAGTGGAAGCGGATTGTACAATGAGCAGTTCTTC; CDR3 protein: CATSGSGLYNEQFF
J gene: TRBJ2-2; D gene: NA; V gene: TRBV29-1; clone size: few; CDR3 DNA: TGCAGCGTTGCTGGGGGGGCAGGGACTACGAACACCGGGGAGCTGTTTTTT; CDR3 protein: CSVAGGAGTTNTGELFF
J gene: TRBJ2-3; D gene: TRBD2; V gene: TRBV7-9; clone size: NA; CDR3 DNA: TGTGCCAGCAGCTCCTCTAGCGGGGGGGCCTTTTGGTCAGATACGCAGTATTTT; CDR3 protein: CASSSSSGGAFWSDTQYF
J gene: TRBJ1-6; D gene: NA; V gene: TRBV19; clone size: NA; CDR3 DNA: TGTGCCAGTAGACTCCATCAAGCCGGGTCACCCCTCCACTTT; CDR3 protein: CASRLHQAGSPLHF
J gene: TRBJ2-5; D gene: TRBD2; V gene: TRBV19; clone size: NA; CDR3 DNA: TGTGCCAGTAGTAGGGGGGCGGCGGGAGGGTACCAAGAGACCCAGTACTTC; CDR3 protein: CASSRGAAGGYQETQYF
J gene: TRBJ1-3; D gene: NA; V gene: TRBV29-1; clone size: NA; CDR3 DNA: TGCAGCGTGGTACAGGGTAGTGGAAACACCATATATTTT; CDR3 protein: CSVVQGSGNTIYF
J gene: TRBJ1-1; D gene: NA; V gene: TRBV21-1; clone size: few; CDR3 DNA: TGTGCCAGCAGCCCCCGACAGCGGGGTTTGAACACTGAAGCTTTCTTT; CDR3 protein: CASSPRQRGLNTEAFF
J gene: TRBJ1-5; D gene: NA; V gene: TRBV6-5; clone size: NA; CDR3 DNA: TGTGCCAGCAGTTATACTACGGATCAGCCCCAGCATTTT; CDR3 protein: CASSYTTDQPQHF
J gene: TRBJ2-7; D gene: TRBD1; V gene: TRBV7-2; clone size: NA; CDR3 DNA: TGTGCCAGCAGCTTCGGTGACAGGGCTTACGAGCAGTACTTC; CDR3 protein: CASSFGDRAYEQYF
J gene: TRBJ2-7; D gene: TRBD1; V gene: TRBV19; clone size: NA; CDR3 DNA: TGTGCCAGTAGTATACCCGGGACAGGAGGGTACGAGCAGTACTTC; CDR3 protein: CASSIPGTGGYEQYF
J gene: TRBJ1-1; D gene: TRBD1; V gene: TRBV15; clone size: NA; CDR3 DNA: TGTGCCACCAGCTCAGGGGGCACTGAAGCTTTCTTT; CDR3 protein: CATSSGGTEAFF
J gene: TRBJ2-1; D gene: NA; V gene: TRBV5-1; clone size: NA; CDR3 DNA: TGCGCCAGCAGCTTACTCGCGGGCGGACCTGGTGAGCAGTTCTTC; CDR3 protein: CASSLLAGGPGEQFF
J gene: TRBJ2-6; D gene: NA; V gene: TRBV5-4; clone size: NA; CDR3 DNA: TGTGCCAGCAGATCATCTGGGGCCAACGTCCTGACTTTC; CDR3 protein: CASRSSGANVLTF
J gene: TRBJ1-1; D gene: NA; V gene: TRBV15; clone size: NA; CDR3 DNA: TGTGCCACCAGCGAGAGGAACACTGAAGCTTTCTTT; CDR3 protein: CATSERNTEAFF
J gene: TRBJ1-6; D gene: NA; V gene: TRBV5-6; clone size: NA; CDR3 DNA: TGTGCCAGCAGCCCGGGGTACCTAAATTCACCCCTCCACTTT; CDR3 protein: CASSPGYLNSPLHF
J gene: TRBJ2-5; D gene: NA; V gene: TRBV9; clone size: NA; CDR3 DNA: TGTGCCAGCAGCGTAGGAGGTGCAGGGGTGGGATTGGAAGAGACCCAGTACTTC; CDR3 protein: CASSVGGAGVGLEETQYF
J gene: TRBJ1-2; D gene: NA; V gene: TRBV5-1; clone size: NA; CDR3 DNA: TGCGCCAGCAGGGCCCGGGACACCGCGTCTAACTATGGCTACACCTTC; CDR3 protein: CASRARDTASNYGYTF
J gene: TRBJ1-1; D gene: NA; V gene: TRBV19; clone size: medium-sized; CDR3 DNA: TGTGCCAGCCATGGGGGGGAGGGGGGGGGAGCTTTCTTT; CDR3 protein: CASHGGEGGGAFF
J gene: TRBJ1-1; D gene: TRBD1; V gene: TRBV18; clone size: NA; CDR3 DNA: TGTGCCAGCTCACCACCGGGCAGACAGGGGGTTACTGAAGCTTTCTTT; CDR3 protein: CASSPPGRQGVTEAFF
J gene: TRBJ2-2; D gene: TRBD2; V gene: TRBV7-6; clone size: NA; CDR3 DNA: TGTGCCAGCAGCCGCTTGGGACTAGCGGGAGGGTATACCGGGGAGCTGTTTTTT; CDR3 protein: CASSRLGLAGGYTGELFF
J gene: TRBJ1-3; D gene: NA; V gene: TRBV21-1; clone size: few; CDR3 DNA: TGTGCCAGCAGCAAACGGCGACCCCCCCTCGGGAACACCATATATTTT; CDR3 protein: CASSKRRPPLGNTIYF
J gene: TRBJ2-1; D gene: NA; V gene: TRBV1; clone size: NA; CDR3 DNA: TGCACCAGCAGCCGGGGACTAGCGGGAGCAGGGTACAATGAGCAGTTCTTC; CDR3 protein: CTSSRGLAGAGYNEQFF
J gene: TRBJ1-4; D gene: TRBD1; V gene: TRBV7-6; clone size: NA; CDR3 DNA: TGTGCCAGCAGCTTAGGAGGGACAGGGAGTGAAAAACTGTTTTTT; CDR3 protein: CASSLGGTGSEKLFF
J gene: TRBJ2-5; D gene: TRBD1; V gene: TRBV6-5; clone size: NA; CDR3 DNA: TGTGCCAGCAGTCCCGGGACAGGGAGAAGCCAGTACTTC; CDR3 protein: CASSPGTGRSQYF
J gene: TRBJ1-2; D gene: TRBD1; V gene: TRBV9; clone size: NA; CDR3 DNA: TGTGCCAGCAGCCCCTCGCCCGGGACAGTCTATGGCTACACCTTC; CDR3 protein: CASSPSPGTVYGYTF
J gene: TRBJ2-7; D gene: NA; V gene: TRBV7-2; clone size: NA; CDR3 DNA: TGTGCCAGCAGCTTATTAGTCGGTAGCTCCTACGAGCAGTACTTC; CDR3 protein: CASSLLVGSSYEQYF
J gene: TRBJ2-7; D gene: TRBD2; V gene: TRBV30; clone size: once; CDR3 DNA: TGTGCCTGGGCGCGGGGGGAGCCACCCTACGAGCAGTACTTC; CDR3 protein: CAWARGEPPYEQYF
J gene: TRBJ2-5; D gene: NA; V gene: TRBV29-1; clone size: NA; CDR3 DNA: TGCAGCGTTGCCCCCGGCCAAGAGACCCAGTACTTC; CDR3 protein: CSVAPGQETQYF
J gene: TRBJ2-7; D gene: TRBD2; V gene: TRBV27; clone size: NA; CDR3 DNA: TGTGCCAGCAGCTGGACTAGCGGGGCCTACGAGCAGTACTTC; CDR3 protein: CASSWTSGAYEQYF
J gene: TRBJ1-2; D gene: NA; V gene: TRBV9; clone size: NA; CDR3 DNA: TGTGCCAGCAGCGTAGGGACATCTGACTATGGCTACACCTTC; CDR3 protein: CASSVGTSDYGYTF
J gene: TRBJ1-1; D gene: NA; V gene: TRBV19; clone size: NA; CDR3 DNA: TGTGCCAGTAGCCTTAACAGGGCCGCTTTCTTT; CDR3 protein: CASSLNRAAFF